This T cell receptor (beta chain) originates from a study of monozygotic twins with inflammatory bowel disease. Study findings and constraints: For IBD patients, clonotypes shared with others were fewer than for healthy twins, especially with disease activity.

The CDR3 loop spans 17 amino acids. Germline V gene data show CDR1 as MNHNS and CDR2 as SASEGT. As for this clonotype: Its antigen remains unidentified.

TCRdb reprocessed the 5' RACE reads; each CDR3 protein has one entry and no DNA is given. The table for this sample gives over 110,000 distinct CDR3 sequences. The chain employs TRBV6-1 and TRBJ2-7. The source is a human donor with ulcerative colitis or Crohn's disease, or a healthy co-twin of an affected twin (not recorded which). The sequenced material came from blood. The CDR3 protein is CATARYDGDITFYEQYF.